The clone carrying this T cell receptor beta chain was seen a single time. Its cognate antigen is unknown. These data come from a study of shared clonotypes between healthy human individuals. Study-wide results and limits: Clonotype sharing among the donors was expected to vary with sequencing depth.

This CDR3 contains 12 residues. The V end was cut by 6 bases, the J end by 9 bases, with 15 bases between. The germline CDR1 and CDR2 sequences are SQVTM and ANQGSEA. Repertoires were generated with immunoSEQ multiplex PCR, while TCRdb's copy carries only in-frame clones and drops some. This sample carries 75,000 to 100,000 clones, about 45% of them seen once, and the ten largest clones take more than 12%. V gene TRBV29-1 combines with J gene TRBJ2-1; weak D call: TRBD1 (6 bases). Sequenced sample: PBMCs. The source of this sequence is a woman between 40 and 50 years old in good health. Some clones in this sample may be carry-over from other donors' samples. The CDR3 spells CSVKGQGSEQFF. The CDR3 coding sequence is TGCAGCGTCAAAGGCCAGGGGTCTGAGCAGTTCTTC.